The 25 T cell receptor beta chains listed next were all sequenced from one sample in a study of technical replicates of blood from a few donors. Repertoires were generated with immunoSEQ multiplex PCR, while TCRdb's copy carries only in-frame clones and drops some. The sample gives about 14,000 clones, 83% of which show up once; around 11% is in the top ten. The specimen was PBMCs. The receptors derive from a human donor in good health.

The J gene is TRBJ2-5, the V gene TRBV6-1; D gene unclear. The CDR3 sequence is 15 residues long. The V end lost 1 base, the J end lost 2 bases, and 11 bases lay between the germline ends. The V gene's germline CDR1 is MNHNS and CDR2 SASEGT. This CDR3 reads CASSEGTAPQETQYF. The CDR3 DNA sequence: TGTGCCAGCAGTGAAGGCACTGCGCCTCAAGAGACCCAGTACTTC.

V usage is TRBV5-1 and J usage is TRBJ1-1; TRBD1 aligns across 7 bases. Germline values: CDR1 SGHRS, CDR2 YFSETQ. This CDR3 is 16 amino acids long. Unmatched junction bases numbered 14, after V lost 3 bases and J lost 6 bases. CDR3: CASSSDRAPRAAEAFF. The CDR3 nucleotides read TGCGCCAGCAGCTCTGACAGGGCCCCCAGGGCCGCTGAAGCTTTCTTT.

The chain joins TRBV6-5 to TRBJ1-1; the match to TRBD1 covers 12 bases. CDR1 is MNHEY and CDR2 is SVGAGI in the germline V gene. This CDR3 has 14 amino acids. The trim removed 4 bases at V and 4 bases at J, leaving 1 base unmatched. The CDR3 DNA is TGTGCCAGCAGTTCGGGACAGGGGGCCACTGAAGCTTTCTTT. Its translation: CASSSGQGATEAFF.

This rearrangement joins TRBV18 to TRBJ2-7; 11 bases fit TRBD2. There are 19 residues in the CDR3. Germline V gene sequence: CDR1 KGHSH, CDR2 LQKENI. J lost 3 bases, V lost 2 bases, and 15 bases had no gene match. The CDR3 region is CASSPETGGLLAGDYEQYF. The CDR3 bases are TGTGCCAGCTCACCAGAGACAGGGGGTTTACTAGCGGGAGACTACGAGCAGTACTTC.

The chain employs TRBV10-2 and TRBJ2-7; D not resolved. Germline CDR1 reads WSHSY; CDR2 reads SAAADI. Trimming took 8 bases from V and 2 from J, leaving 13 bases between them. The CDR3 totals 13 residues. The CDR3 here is CASSWAQTYEQYF. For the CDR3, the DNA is TGCGCCAGCTCCTGGGCACAAACCTACGAGCAGTACTTC.

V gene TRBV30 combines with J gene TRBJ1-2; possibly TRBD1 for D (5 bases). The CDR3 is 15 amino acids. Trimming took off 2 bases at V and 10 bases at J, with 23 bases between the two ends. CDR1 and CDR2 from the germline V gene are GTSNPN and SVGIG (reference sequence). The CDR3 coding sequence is TGTGCCTGGAGTCCGGGGGTAGGACTCCTCTTGCTCTACACCTTC. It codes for CAWSPGVGLLLLYTF.

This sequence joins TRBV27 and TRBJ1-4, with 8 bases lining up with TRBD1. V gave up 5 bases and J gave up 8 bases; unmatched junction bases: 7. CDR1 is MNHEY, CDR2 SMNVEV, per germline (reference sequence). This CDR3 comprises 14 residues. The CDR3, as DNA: TGTGCCAGCAGTATGACAGGGGTTCAGGAAAAACTGTTTTTT. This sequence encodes CASSMTGVQEKLFF.

The CDR3 nucleotides read TGTGCCAGCAGCCCCACCGGGACAGGGAGGCTACGCGCTTTTGGCTACACCTTC. Translated, it gives CASSPTGTGRLRAFGYTF. The genes are TRBV7-6 and TRBJ1-2, with TRBD1 matching over 9 bases. Germline CDR1 is SGHVS and CDR2 is FNYEAQ. CDR3 length equals 18 residues. V trimming: 5 bases; J trimming: 7 bases; junction bases outside the gene matches: 20.

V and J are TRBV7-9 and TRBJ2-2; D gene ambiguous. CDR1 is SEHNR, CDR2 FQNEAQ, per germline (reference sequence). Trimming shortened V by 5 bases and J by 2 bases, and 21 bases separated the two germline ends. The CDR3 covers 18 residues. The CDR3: CASSLFKGGERNTGELFF. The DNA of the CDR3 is TGTGCCAGCAGCCTCTTCAAAGGTGGAGAAAGAAACACCGGGGAGCTGTTTTTT. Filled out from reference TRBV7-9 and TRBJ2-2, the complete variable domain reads DTGVSQNPRHKITKRGQNVTFRCDPISEHNRLYWYRQTLGQGPEFLTYFQNEAQLEKSRLLSDRFSAERPKGSFSTLEIQRTEQGDSAMYLCASSLFKGGERNTGELFFGEGSRLTVL.

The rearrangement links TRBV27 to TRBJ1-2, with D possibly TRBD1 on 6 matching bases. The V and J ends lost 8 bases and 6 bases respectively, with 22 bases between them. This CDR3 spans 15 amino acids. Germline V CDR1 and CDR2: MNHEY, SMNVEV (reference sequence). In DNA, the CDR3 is TGTGCCAGCGGTCCGGCAGGGGTGCACTATAATGGCTACACCTTC. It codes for CASGPAGVHYNGYTF.

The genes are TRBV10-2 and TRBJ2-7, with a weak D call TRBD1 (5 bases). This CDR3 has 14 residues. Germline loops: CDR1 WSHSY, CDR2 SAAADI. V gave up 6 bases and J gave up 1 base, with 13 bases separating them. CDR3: CASRRQPLSYEQYF. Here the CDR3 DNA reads TGCGCCAGCAGAAGACAGCCTTTATCCTACGAGCAGTACTTC.

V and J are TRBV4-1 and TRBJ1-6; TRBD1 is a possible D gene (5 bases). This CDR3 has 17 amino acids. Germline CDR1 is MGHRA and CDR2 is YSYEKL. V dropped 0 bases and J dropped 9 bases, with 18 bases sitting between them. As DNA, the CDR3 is TGCGCCAGCAGCCAAGAGTTCGGCTCCTATAGGGGTTCACCCCTCCACTTT. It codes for CASSQEFGSYRGSPLHF.

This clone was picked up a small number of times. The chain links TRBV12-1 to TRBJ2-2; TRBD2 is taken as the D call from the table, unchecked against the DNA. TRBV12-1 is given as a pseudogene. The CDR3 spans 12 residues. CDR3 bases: TGTGCCAGTCCCACTAGCGCCGGGGAGCTGTTTTTT. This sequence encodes CASPTSAGELFF.

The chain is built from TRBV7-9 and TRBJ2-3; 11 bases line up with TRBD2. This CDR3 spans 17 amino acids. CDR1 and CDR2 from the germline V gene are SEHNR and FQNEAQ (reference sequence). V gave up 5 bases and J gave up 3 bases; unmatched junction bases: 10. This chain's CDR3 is CASSPGLAVTITDTQYF. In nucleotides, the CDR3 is TGTGCCAGCAGCCCGGGACTAGCGGTAACTATAACAGATACGCAGTATTTT.

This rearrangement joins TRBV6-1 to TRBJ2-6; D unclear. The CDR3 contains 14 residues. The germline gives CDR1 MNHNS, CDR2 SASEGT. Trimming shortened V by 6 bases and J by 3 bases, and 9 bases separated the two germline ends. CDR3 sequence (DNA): TGTGCCAGCAGCCCCTTCTTTGGGGCCAACGTCCTGACTTTC. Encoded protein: CASSPFFGANVLTF.

CDR3 amino acids: CASSYGTVNGEQYF. The CDR3 DNA sequence: TGTGCCAGCAGTTACGGGACAGTCAACGGAGAGCAGTACTTC. The rearrangement uses TRBV6-6 and TRBJ2-7; 7 bases are a match to TRBD1. V lost 2 bases to trimming and J lost 7 bases; unmatched junction nucleotides: 8. CDR1 is MNHNY, CDR2 SVGAGI, per germline (reference sequence). The CDR3 contains 14 residues.

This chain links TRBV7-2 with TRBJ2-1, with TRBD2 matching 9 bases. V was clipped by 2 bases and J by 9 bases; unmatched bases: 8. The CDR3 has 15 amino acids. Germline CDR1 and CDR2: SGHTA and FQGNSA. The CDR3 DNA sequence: TGTGCCAGCAGCTTATTAGCGGGGGAGGGGGTTGAGCAGTTCTTC. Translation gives CASSLLAGEGVEQFF.

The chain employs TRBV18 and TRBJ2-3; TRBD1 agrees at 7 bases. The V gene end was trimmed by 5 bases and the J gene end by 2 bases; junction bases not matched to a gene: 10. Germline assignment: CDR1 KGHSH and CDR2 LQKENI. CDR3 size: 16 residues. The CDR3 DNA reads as TGTGCCAGCTCAAGGCAGGGGGTGCTTAACACAGATACGCAGTATTTT. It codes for CASSRQGVLNTDTQYF.

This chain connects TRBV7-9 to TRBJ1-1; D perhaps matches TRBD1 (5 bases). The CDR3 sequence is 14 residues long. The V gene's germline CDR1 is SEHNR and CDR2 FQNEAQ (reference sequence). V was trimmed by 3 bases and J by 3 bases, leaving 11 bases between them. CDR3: CASSFPGLDTEAFF. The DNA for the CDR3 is TGTGCCAGCAGCTTCCCAGGGCTGGACACTGAAGCTTTCTTT.

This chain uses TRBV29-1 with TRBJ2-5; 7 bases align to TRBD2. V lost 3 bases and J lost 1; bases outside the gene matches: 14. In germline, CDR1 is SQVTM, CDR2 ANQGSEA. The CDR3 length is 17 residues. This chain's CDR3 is CSVDFHIGRVVQETQYF. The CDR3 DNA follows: TGCAGCGTTGATTTTCACATAGGGAGGGTCGTCCAAGAGACCCAGTACTTC.

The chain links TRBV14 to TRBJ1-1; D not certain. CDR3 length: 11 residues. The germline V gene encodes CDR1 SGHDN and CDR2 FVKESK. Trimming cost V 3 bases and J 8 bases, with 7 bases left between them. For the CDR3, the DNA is TGTGCCAGCAGCCATTCGGGGGAAGCTTTCTTT. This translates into CASSHSGEAFF. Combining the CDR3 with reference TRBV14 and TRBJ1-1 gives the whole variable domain EAGVTQFPSHSVIEKGQTVTLRCDPISGHDNLYWYRRVMGKEIKFLLHFVKESKQDESGMPNNRFLAERTGGTYSTLKVQPAELEDSGVYFCASSHSGEAFFGQGTRLTVV.

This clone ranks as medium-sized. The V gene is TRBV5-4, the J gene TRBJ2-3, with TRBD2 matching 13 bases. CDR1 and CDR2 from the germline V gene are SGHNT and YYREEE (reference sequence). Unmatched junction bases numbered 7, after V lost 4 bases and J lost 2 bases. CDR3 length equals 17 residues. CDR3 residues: CASSVRLAGGPTDTQYF. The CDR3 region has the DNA TGTGCCAGCAGCGTGAGACTAGCGGGAGGTCCCACAGATACGCAGTATTTT.

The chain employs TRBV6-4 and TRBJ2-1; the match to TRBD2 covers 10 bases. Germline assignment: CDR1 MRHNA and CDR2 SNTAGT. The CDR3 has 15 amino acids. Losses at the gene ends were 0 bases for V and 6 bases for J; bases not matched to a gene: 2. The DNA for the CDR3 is TGTGCCAGCAGTGACTCGGTAGCGGGAGGCAATGAGCAGTTCTTC. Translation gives CASSDSVAGGNEQFF.

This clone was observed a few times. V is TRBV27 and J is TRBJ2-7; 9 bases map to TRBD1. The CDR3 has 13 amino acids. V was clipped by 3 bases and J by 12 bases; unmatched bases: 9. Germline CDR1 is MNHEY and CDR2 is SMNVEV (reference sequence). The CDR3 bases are TGTGCCAGCAGTTTTTCCGACAGGGGGTTGCTGTACTTC. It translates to CASSFSDRGLLYF.

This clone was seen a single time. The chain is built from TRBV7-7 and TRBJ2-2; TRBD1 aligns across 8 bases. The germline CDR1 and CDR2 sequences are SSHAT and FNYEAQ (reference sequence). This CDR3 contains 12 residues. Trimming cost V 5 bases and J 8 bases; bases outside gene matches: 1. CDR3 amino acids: CASSQGAGELFF. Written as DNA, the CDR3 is TGTGCCAGCAGCCAGGGGGCGGGGGAGCTGTTTTTT.